Below are 27 T cell receptor beta chains sequenced from a single sample in a study of blood T cell repertoires in COVID-19. Here immunoSEQ multiplex PCR was the method, and the copy in TCRdb shows in-frame clones only, minus some. Seen here are 95,000 to 120,000 clones, 88% observed once, and the top ten hold under 3%. The sample consisted of peripheral blood. Receptors originate from a human donor in a cohort sampled during active COVID-19.

The V call is TRBV27, the J call TRBJ1-1; possible D gene TRBD1, 5 bases. Germline CDR1 and CDR2: MNHEY and SMNVEV (reference sequence). The CDR3 totals 13 residues. Between the trimmed V and J ends, which lost 7 bases and 2 bases, there was a span of 11 bases. CDR3 sequence reads: CASKDTLNTEAFF. The CDR3 region has the DNA TGTGCCAGCAAGGACACCCTAAACACTGAAGCTTTCTTT.

CDR3 in DNA: TGTGCCAGCAGCCTAGACGTGGGTTATCAGCCCCAGCATTTT. It encodes CASSLDVGYQPQHF. V gene TRBV2 combines with J gene TRBJ1-5; D remains ambiguous. The germline V gene encodes CDR1 SNHLY and CDR2 FYNNEI. Trimming shortened V by 6 bases and J by 5 bases, and 14 bases separated the two germline ends. The length of the CDR3 is 14 residues.

The rearrangement joins TRBV19 to TRBJ1-1, with D hard to call. CDR3 length: 13 residues. Germline V gene sequence: CDR1 LNHDA, CDR2 SQIVND (reference sequence). V lost 5 bases, J lost 1 base, and 8 bases lay in between. The CDR3 region is CASSLTSNTEAFF. The CDR3 bases are TGTGCCAGTAGTTTGACATCGAACACTGAAGCTTTCTTT.

This clone was observed a single time. The rearrangement uses TRBV11-2 and TRBJ2-3; no clear D. The CDR3 contains 15 residues. With 0 bases removed from V and 2 bases from J, the gap between germline ends came to 9 bases. Germline loops: CDR1 SGHAT, CDR2 FQNNGV. CDR3 nucleotide sequence: TGTGCCAGCAGCTTAGATAGCACCAACACAGATACGCAGTATTTT. Translating gives CASSLDSTNTDTQYF.

This clone was seen a handful of times. The V call is TRBV7-2, the J call TRBJ1-3, with D unclear. V lost 0 bases, J lost 0 bases, and 6 bases lay in between. Germline V lookup: CDR1 SGHTA, CDR2 FQGNSA. CDR3 length equals 15 residues. CDR3 sequence: CASSLAAVSGNTIYF. The CDR3 DNA follows: TGTGCCAGCAGCTTAGCTGCGGTCTCTGGAAACACCATATATTTT.

This chain uses TRBV19 with TRBJ2-5, with unresolved D. The CDR3 length is 11 residues. V lost 3 bases and J 3 bases, leaving 2 bases between the germline ends. The V gene's germline CDR1 is LNHDA and CDR2 SQIVND (reference sequence). For the CDR3, the DNA is TGTGCCAGTAGTATTAAAGAGACCCAGTACTTC. This translates into CASSIKETQYF. Variable domain in full (rest from reference TRBV19 and TRBJ2-5): DGGITQSPKYLFRKEGQNVTLSCEQNLNHDAMYWYRQDPGQGLRLIYYSQIVNDFQKGDIAEGYSVSREKKESFPLTVTSAQKNPTAFYLCASSIKETQYFGPGTRLLVL.

The chain joins TRBV25-1 to TRBJ1-1, with 9 nucleotides matching TRBD1. CDR3 length equals 14 residues. The V segment lost 2 bases and the J segment 5 bases; nucleotides outside the gene matches: 3. Germline V CDR1 and CDR2: MGHDK, SYGVNS. This chain's CDR3 is CASSEGTGWTEAFF. As DNA, the CDR3 is TGTGCCAGCAGTGAAGGGACAGGGTGGACTGAAGCTTTCTTT.

V usage is TRBV4-2 and J usage is TRBJ2-3; TRBD2 matches 9 bases. Per germline, CDR1 LGHNA and CDR2 YNFKEQ. The CDR3 extends over 15 amino acids. With 5 bases clipped from V and 4 bases from J, the junction kept 7 bases outside the gene matches. Here the CDR3 reads CASSGAGGGADTQYF. CDR3 sequence (DNA): TGTGCCAGCAGCGGAGCGGGGGGCGGGGCAGATACGCAGTATTTT.

This clone was counted between two and nine times. V and J are TRBV29-1 and TRBJ1-1; perhaps TRBD1 as D (6 bases). This CDR3 comprises 14 residues. The ends were cut back, 7 bases at V and 1 base at J, with 16 bases in the middle. CDR1 is SQVTM and CDR2 is ANQGSEA in the germline V gene. CDR3 in DNA: TGCAGCGCCTATGCGGACAGATCGAACACTGAAGCTTTCTTT. Translation gives CSAYADRSNTEAFF.

The chain uses TRBV19 and TRBJ2-1, with D perhaps matching TRBD2 (5 bases). Germline V lookup: CDR1 LNHDA, CDR2 SQIVND (reference sequence). The CDR3 totals 13 residues. V was trimmed by 3 bases and J by 7 bases, leaving 10 bases between them. The CDR3 region is CASSILAGNEQFF. Here the CDR3 DNA reads TGTGCCAGTAGTATCCTAGCCGGGAATGAGCAGTTCTTC.

This clone showed up just once. The chain combines TRBV9 with TRBJ1-1; 10 bases are shared with TRBD1. V shed 0 bases, J shed 11 bases, and the junction held 4 bases outside the gene matches. CDR3 length: 13 residues. Germline CDR1 is SGDLS and CDR2 is YYNGEE. The CDR3 DNA sequence: TGTGCCAGCAGCGTAGGGACAGGGGGGCAGGCTTTCTTT. The encoded protein is CASSVGTGGQAFF.

This chain links TRBV6-5 with TRBJ2-6; the D is unclear. V lost 7 bases and J lost 0, with 7 bases in between. The CDR3 runs 14 residues. Per the germline V gene, CDR1 is MNHEY and CDR2 is SVGAGI. CDR3 coding DNA: TGTGCCAGCACGATAGACTCTGGGGCCAACGTCCTGACTTTC. Its protein product is CASTIDSGANVLTF.

This rearrangement joins TRBV18 to TRBJ1-2, with D hard to call. The germline CDR1 and CDR2 sequences are KGHSH and LQKENI. V was pared by 3 bases and J by 5 bases, with 13 bases between. This CDR3 has 14 amino acids. This CDR3 is CASSPPSTRYGYTF. CDR3 nucleotides: TGTGCCAGCTCACCCCCCTCGACACGTTATGGCTACACCTTC.

The rearrangement links TRBV10-1 to TRBJ2-3; 11 nucleotides match TRBD1. Germline V gene lookup returns CDR1 WNHNN and CDR2 SYGVQD (reference sequence). V was clipped by 2 bases and J by 6 bases; unmatched bases: 7. The CDR3 sequence is 16 residues long. Here the CDR3 reads CASSEGGTGGSDTQYF. The CDR3 DNA reads TGCGCCAGCAGTGAGGGGGGGACAGGGGGATCGGATACGCAGTATTTT.

The chain employs TRBV4-2 and TRBJ1-5; no clear D gene. This CDR3 spans 15 amino acids. Looked up from germline, CDR1 is LGHNA and CDR2 is YNFKEQ. V lost 0 bases, J lost 8 bases, and 14 bases lay in between. CDR3 nucleotides: TGTGCCAGCAGCCAAGATGGCACGATCGCCAAGCCCCAGCATTTT. Its translation: CASSQDGTIAKPQHF.

Notes on this clone: This same CDR3 is encoded by further DNA sequences in the sample. This chain links TRBV27 with TRBJ2-7; 9 positions match TRBD2. The CDR3 covers 14 residues. V shed 10 bases, J shed 5 bases, and the junction held 12 bases outside the gene matches. CDR1 MNHEY and CDR2 SMNVEV come from the germline V gene (reference sequence). CDR3 DNA: TGTGCCATAGGGGCGCGGGGGGGGGACCACGAGCAGTACTTC. Amino acid sequence: CAIGARGGDHEQYF.

A remark on this clone: Other DNA sequences of this sample code for an identical CDR3. J is TRBJ2-3 and V is TRBV5-1; D ambiguous. The ends were cut back, 0 bases at V and 0 bases at J, with 8 bases in the middle. Per germline, CDR1 SGHRS and CDR2 YFSETQ. The length of the CDR3 is 15 residues. This chain's CDR3 is CASSLGGGSTDTQYF. CDR3 DNA: TGCGCCAGCAGCTTGGGTGGCGGAAGCACAGATACGCAGTATTTT.

The V gene is TRBV4-2, the J gene TRBJ2-1; 8 positions match TRBD2. The CDR3 has 17 amino acids. Germline V gives CDR1 LGHNA, CDR2 YNFKEQ. Trimming at V came to 0 bases and at J to 9 bases, leaving 13 bases not matched to a gene. CDR3 loop: CASSQDLLGLDWSEQFF. The CDR3 nucleotides read TGTGCCAGCAGCCAAGATCTACTGGGACTAGATTGGAGTGAGCAGTTCTTC.

The chain recombines TRBV19 with TRBJ1-6, with D maybe TRBD1 (5 bases). This CDR3 region has 19 residues. Germline CDR1 is LNHDA and CDR2 is SQIVND (reference sequence). The ends were cut back, 5 bases at V and 0 bases at J, with 20 bases in the middle. In DNA form, the CDR3 reads TGTGCCAGTAGTCGTAGGGGCAGTACAGACGGCTCCTATAATTCACCCCTCCACTTT. Translation gives CASSRRGSTDGSYNSPLHF.

The chain carries TRBV28 and TRBJ2-7; a weak D match, TRBD1 (5 bases). Germline assignment: CDR1 MDHEN and CDR2 SYDVKM. The CDR3 is made up of 13 amino acids. With 3 bases removed from V and 3 bases from J, the gap between germline ends came to 9 bases. This CDR3 reads CASSLQGVYEQYF. CDR3 DNA sequence: TGTGCCAGCAGTTTGCAGGGTGTCTACGAGCAGTACTTC.

This chain links TRBV11-2 with TRBJ2-1; unclear D gene. Germline V gene sequence: CDR1 SGHAT, CDR2 FQNNGV. The CDR3 extends over 13 amino acids. V was shortened by 5 bases and J by 5 bases, with 10 bases between the two germline ends. The CDR3 DNA reads as TGTGCCAGCAGCCCCCTGGCAAACAATGAGCAGTTCTTC. Translated: CASSPLANNEQFF.

This clone was detected a few times. The CDR3 spells CASSEVGGITTNEKLFF. In DNA, the CDR3 is TGTGCCAGCAGTGAGGTTGGGGGGATTACAACTAATGAAAAACTGTTTTTT. The J gene is TRBJ1-4, the V gene TRBV2, with D perhaps TRBD1 (5 bases). Trimming took off 3 bases at V and 0 bases at J, with 14 bases between the two ends. The CDR3 is made up of 17 amino acids. Germline V gene sequence: CDR1 SNHLY, CDR2 FYNNEI.

The gene calls are TRBV9 and TRBJ2-7; no clear D gene. In germline, CDR1 is SGDLS, CDR2 YYNGEE. Trimming removed 0 bases from V and 6 bases from J, with 10 bases in between. The CDR3 sequence is 13 residues long. The CDR3 loop reads CASSVATSGEQYF. In DNA, the CDR3 is TGTGCCAGCAGCGTAGCTACTTCCGGCGAGCAGTACTTC.

The V gene is TRBV5-4, the J gene TRBJ2-1, with 13 bases identical to TRBD2. V shed 3 bases, J shed 7 bases, and the junction held 7 bases outside the gene matches. The V gene's germline CDR1 is SGHNT and CDR2 YYREEE (reference sequence). This CDR3 is built from 16 residues. The CDR3 region is CASSSSGTSGVNEQFF. The CDR3 DNA is TGTGCCAGCAGCTCCTCCGGGACTAGCGGGGTTAATGAGCAGTTCTTC.

This clone is a singleton in its sample. The genes are TRBV6-1 and TRBJ2-7; 10 bases are shared with TRBD2. The CDR3 covers 17 residues. V was pared by 4 bases and J by 3 bases, with 12 bases of the junction left unmatched. The germline V gene has CDR1 MNHNS and CDR2 SASEGT. This CDR3 reads CASSAASSGRGVYEQYF. CDR3 in DNA: TGTGCCAGCAGTGCGGCCTCGAGCGGGAGGGGGGTCTACGAGCAGTACTTC.

The CDR3 nucleotides are TGTGCCAGCAGCTTATATATCAGCTCTGGAAACACCATATATTTT. Its protein is CASSLYISSGNTIYF. The V and J genes are TRBV7-2 and TRBJ1-3; no clear D. V was trimmed by 2 bases and J by 0 bases, leaving 8 bases between them. CDR1 and CDR2 from the germline V gene are SGHTA and FQGNSA. The CDR3 runs 15 residues.

The chain employs TRBV18 and TRBJ1-1, with D maybe TRBD1 (6 bases). Trimming shortened V by 3 bases and J by 4 bases, and 21 bases separated the two germline ends. Germline values: CDR1 KGHSH, CDR2 LQKENI. This CDR3 contains 17 residues. DNA of the CDR3: TGTGCCAGCTCACCCCCTCTGGTGGGGAGAGGGGGCACTGAAGCTTTCTTT. This encodes CASSPPLVGRGGTEAFF.